This TCR beta chain was observed in a study of T cells expressing NK-cell markers. This CDR3 region has 13 residues. The germline gives CDR1 SGHTA, CDR2 FQGTGA. For each CDR3 protein, TCRdb gives one entry from its re-call of the 5' RACE reads, without DNA. The sample data list hundreds of thousands of distinct CDR3 sequences. The sequence was obtained from a woman between 18 and 70 years old in good health. The V call is TRBV7-3, the J call TRBJ2-1. Sequencing was carried out using blood T cells: a sorted CD56 or NKG2C T cell subset, CD4+ or CD8+ T cells, or bulk PBMC T cells (not recorded which). CDR3 sequence: CANTGWLRNEQFF.